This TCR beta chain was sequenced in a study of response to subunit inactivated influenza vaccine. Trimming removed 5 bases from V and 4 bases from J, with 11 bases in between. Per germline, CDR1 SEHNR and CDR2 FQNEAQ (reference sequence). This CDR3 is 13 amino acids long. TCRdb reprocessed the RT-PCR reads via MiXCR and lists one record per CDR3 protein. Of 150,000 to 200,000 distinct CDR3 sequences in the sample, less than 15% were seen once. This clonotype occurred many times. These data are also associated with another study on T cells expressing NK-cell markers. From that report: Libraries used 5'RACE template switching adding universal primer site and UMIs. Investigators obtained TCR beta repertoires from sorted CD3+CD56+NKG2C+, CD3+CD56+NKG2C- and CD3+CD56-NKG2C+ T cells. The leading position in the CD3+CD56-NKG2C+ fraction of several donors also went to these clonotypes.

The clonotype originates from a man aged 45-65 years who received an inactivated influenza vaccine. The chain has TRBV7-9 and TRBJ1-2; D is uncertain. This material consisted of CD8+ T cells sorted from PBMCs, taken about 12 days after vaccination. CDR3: CASSPRRLYGYTF. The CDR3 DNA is TGTGCCAGCAGCCCTAGACGGCTCTATGGCTACACCTTC.